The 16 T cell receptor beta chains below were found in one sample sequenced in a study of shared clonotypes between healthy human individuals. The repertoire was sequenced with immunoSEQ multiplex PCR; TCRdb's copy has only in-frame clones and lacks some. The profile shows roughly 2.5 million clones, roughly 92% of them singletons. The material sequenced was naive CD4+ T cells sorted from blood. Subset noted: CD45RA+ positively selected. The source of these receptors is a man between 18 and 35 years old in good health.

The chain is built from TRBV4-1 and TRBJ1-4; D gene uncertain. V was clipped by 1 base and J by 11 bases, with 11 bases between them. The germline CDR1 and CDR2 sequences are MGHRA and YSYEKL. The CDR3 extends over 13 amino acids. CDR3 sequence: CASSQAPGPKLFF. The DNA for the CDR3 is TGCGCCAGCAGCCAAGCACCGGGTCCCAAACTGTTTTTT.

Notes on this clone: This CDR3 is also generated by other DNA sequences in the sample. CDR3 residues: CASSLGAGGNTGELFF. Here the CDR3 DNA reads TGCGCCAGCAGCTTAGGAGCGGGAGGGAACACCGGGGAGCTGTTTTTT. This sequence joins TRBV5-1 and TRBJ2-2, with 9 bases fitting TRBD2. CDR3 length equals 16 residues. The trim removed 2 bases at V and 1 base at J, leaving 3 bases unmatched. Germline CDR1 SGHRS, CDR2 YFSETQ.

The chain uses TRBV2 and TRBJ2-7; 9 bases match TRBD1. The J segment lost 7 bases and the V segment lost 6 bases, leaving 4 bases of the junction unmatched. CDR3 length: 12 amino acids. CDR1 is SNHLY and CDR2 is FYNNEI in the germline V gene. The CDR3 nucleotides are TGTGCCAGCAGGGGACAGGGTTTTGAGCAGTACTTC. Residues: CASRGQGFEQYF.

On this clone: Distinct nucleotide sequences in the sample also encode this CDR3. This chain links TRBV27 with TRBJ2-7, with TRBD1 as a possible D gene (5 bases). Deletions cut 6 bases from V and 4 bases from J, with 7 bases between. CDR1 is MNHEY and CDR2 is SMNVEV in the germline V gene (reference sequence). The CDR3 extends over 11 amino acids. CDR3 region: CASSQGYEQYF. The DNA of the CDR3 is TGTGCCAGCAGCCAGGGATACGAGCAGTACTTC.

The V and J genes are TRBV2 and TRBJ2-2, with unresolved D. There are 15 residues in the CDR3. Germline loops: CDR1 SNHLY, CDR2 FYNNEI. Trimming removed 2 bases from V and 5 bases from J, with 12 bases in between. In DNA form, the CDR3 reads TGTGCCAGCAGTGAATCACACCTCAGGACCGGGGAGCTGTTTTTT. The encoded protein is CASSESHLRTGELFF. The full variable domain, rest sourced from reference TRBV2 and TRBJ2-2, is EPEVTQTPSHQVTQMGQEVILRCVPISNHLYFYWYRQILGQKVEFLVSFYNNEISEKSEIFDDQFSVERPDGSNFTLKIRSTKLEDSAMYFCASSESHLRTGELFFGEGSRLTVL.

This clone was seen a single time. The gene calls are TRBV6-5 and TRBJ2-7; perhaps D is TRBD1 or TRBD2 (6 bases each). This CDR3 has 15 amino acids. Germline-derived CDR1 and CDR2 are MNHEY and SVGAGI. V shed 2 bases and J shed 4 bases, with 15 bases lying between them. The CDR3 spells CASSYGGQGWYEQYF. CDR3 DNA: TGTGCCAGCAGTTACGGAGGGCAGGGGTGGTACGAGCAGTACTTC.

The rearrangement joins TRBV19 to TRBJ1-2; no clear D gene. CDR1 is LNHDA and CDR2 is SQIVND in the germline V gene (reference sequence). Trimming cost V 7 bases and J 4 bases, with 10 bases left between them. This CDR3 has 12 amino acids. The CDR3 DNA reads TGTGCCAGTAAAGGAGGTGTCTATGGCTACACCTTC. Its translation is CASKGGVYGYTF.

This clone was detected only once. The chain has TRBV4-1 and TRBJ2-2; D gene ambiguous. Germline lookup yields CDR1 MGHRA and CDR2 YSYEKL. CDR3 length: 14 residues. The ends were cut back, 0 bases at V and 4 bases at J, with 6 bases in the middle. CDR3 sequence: CASSQEGLTGELFF. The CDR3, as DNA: TGCGCCAGCAGCCAAGAAGGGCTCACCGGGGAGCTGTTTTTT.

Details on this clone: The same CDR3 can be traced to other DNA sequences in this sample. In nucleotides, the CDR3 is TGTGCCAGTAGGGACGGGACACCTGGAAACACCATATATTTT. It translates to CASRDGTPGNTIYF. This chain links TRBV2 with TRBJ1-3, with a tentative D call TRBD1 (6 bases). Germline-derived CDR1 and CDR2 are SNHLY and FYNNEI. The germline V and J ends were trimmed by 9 bases and 2 bases, with 14 bases remaining between them. The CDR3 consists of 14 residues.

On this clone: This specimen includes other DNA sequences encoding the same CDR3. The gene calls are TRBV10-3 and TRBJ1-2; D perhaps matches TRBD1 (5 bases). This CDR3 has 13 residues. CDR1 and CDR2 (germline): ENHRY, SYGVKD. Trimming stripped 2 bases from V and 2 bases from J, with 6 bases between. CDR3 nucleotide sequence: TGTGCCATCAGTGAGGACAGAAACTATGGCTACACCTTC. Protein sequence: CAISEDRNYGYTF.

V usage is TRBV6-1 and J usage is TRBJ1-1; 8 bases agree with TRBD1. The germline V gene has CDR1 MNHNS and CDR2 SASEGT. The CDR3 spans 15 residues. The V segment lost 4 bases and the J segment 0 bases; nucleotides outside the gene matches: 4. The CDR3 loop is CASSALTGVNTEAFF. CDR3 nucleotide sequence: TGTGCCAGCAGTGCTTTGACAGGGGTGAACACTGAAGCTTTCTTT.

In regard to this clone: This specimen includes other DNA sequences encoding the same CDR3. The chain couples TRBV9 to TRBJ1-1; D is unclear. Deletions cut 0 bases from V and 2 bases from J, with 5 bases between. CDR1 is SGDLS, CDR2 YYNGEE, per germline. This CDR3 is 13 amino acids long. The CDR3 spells CASSVAGNTEAFF. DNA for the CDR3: TGTGCCAGCAGCGTAGCTGGAAACACTGAAGCTTTCTTT.

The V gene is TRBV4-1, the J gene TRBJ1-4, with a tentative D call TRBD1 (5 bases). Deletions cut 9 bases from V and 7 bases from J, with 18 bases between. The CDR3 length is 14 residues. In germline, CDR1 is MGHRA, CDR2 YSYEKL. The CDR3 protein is CASTGTPISEKLFF. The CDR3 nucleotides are TGCGCCAGTACCGGGACCCCCATTAGTGAAAAACTGTTTTTT.

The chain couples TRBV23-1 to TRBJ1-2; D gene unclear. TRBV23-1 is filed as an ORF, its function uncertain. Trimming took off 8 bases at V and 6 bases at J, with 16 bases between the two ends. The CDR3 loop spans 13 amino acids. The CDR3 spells CASPPYGLNGYTF. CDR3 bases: TGCGCCAGCCCCCCATACGGGCTTAATGGCTACACCTTC.

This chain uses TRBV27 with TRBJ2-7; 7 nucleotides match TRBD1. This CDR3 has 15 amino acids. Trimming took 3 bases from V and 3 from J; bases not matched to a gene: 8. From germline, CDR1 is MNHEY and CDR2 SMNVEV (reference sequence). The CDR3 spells CASSLVGQGVYEQYF. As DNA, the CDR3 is TGTGCCAGCAGTTTGGTAGGGCAGGGGGTCTACGAGCAGTACTTC.

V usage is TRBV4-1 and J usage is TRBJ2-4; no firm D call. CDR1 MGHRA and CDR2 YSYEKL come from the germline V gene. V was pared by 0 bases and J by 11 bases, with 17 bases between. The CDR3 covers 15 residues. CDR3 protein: CASSQDISSLRVQYF. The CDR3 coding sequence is TGCGCCAGCAGCCAAGATATCAGCAGCCTAAGGGTTCAGTACTTC.